These 27 T cell receptor beta chains came from one sample sequenced in a study of blood T cell repertoires in COVID-19. TCRdb's copy holds only in-frame clones and misses some; the assay was immunoSEQ multiplex PCR. The table shows hundreds of thousands of clones, with 70% to 90% occurring only once. The specimen was peripheral blood. The receptors were gathered from a man aged 18 to 29 with COVID-19, enrolled during active disease.

V and J are TRBV29-1 and TRBJ2-5; possibly TRBD1 for D (6 bases). V was pared by 6 bases and J by 3 bases, with 11 bases between. Germline assignment: CDR1 SQVTM and CDR2 ANQGSEA. The CDR3 length is 12 residues. CDR3 DNA: TGCAGCGTGCAAAGACAGGAAGAGACCCAGTACTTC. Residues: CSVQRQEETQYF.

This clone was seen more than once but under ten times. The chain recombines TRBV28 with TRBJ1-3; D call uncertain. CDR3 size: 11 residues. The V gene lost 5 bases and the J gene lost 4 bases, with 3 bases spanning the gap. CDR1 is MDHEN, CDR2 SYDVKM, per germline. The CDR3 DNA follows: TGTGCCAGCAGTCTAGGAAACACCATATATTTT. Its protein product is CASSLGNTIYF.

The chain uses TRBV19 and TRBJ2-7, with TRBD1 as a possible D gene (6 bases). Trimming shortened V by 4 bases and J by 5 bases, and 15 bases separated the two germline ends. Looked up from germline, CDR1 is LNHDA and CDR2 is SQIVND (reference sequence). CDR3 size: 14 residues. As DNA, the CDR3 is TGTGCCAGTAGTAGAGGGACAAAAACTCACGAGCAGTACTTC. It translates to CASSRGTKTHEQYF.

The V call is TRBV30, the J call TRBJ1-6; D gene ambiguous. CDR1 and CDR2 from the germline V gene are GTSNPN and SVGIG (reference sequence). This CDR3 is 15 amino acids long. The germline V and J ends were trimmed by 1 base and 8 bases, with 15 bases remaining between them. CDR3 in amino acids: CAWSAGGMGYSPLHF. DNA of the CDR3: TGTGCCTGGAGTGCCGGAGGAATGGGGTATTCACCCCTCCACTTT.

This chain uses TRBV6-5 with TRBJ1-2, with 11 bases matching TRBD1. J gave up 7 bases and V 6 bases, and 4 bases lay outside the gene matches. CDR3 size: 13 residues. The germline gives CDR1 MNHEY, CDR2 SVGAGI. CDR3 protein: CASRPGTGGGYTF. CDR3 DNA: TGTGCCAGCAGACCCGGGACAGGGGGTGGCTACACCTTC.

The chain is built from TRBV29-1 and TRBJ1-1, with a weak D call TRBD1 (5 bases). This CDR3 is 13 amino acids long. Germline V gives CDR1 SQVTM, CDR2 ANQGSEA. V was trimmed by 7 bases and J by 1 base, leaving 13 bases between them. Here the CDR3 reads CSAVRQTNTEAFF. The CDR3 coding sequence is TGCAGCGCCGTAAGACAGACGAACACTGAAGCTTTCTTT.

The table lists this clone with a count of one. The chain links TRBV9 to TRBJ2-2, with D unresolved. This CDR3 contains 13 residues. CDR1 is SGDLS, CDR2 YYNGEE, per germline. The V and J ends lost 0 bases and 4 bases respectively, with 4 bases between them. The CDR3 nucleotides are TGTGCCAGCAGCGTAGTCTTCACCGGGGAGCTGTTTTTT. Its protein product is CASSVVFTGELFF.

This sequence joins TRBV14 and TRBJ2-3; 8 nucleotides align to TRBD2. V trimming: 1 base; J trimming: 1 base; junction bases outside the gene matches: 7. The CDR3 runs 17 residues. The V gene's germline CDR1 is SGHDN and CDR2 FVKESK. CDR3 DNA: TGTGCCAGCAGCCAAGTTGACACGGGACTAGGCACAGATACGCAGTATTTT. It is translated as CASSQVDTGLGTDTQYF.

The chain is built from TRBV7-9 and TRBJ2-1; D is possibly TRBD1 (6 bases). The CDR3 sequence is 12 residues long. V was trimmed by 6 bases and J by 6 bases, leaving 9 bases between them. Germline loops: CDR1 SEHNR, CDR2 FQNEAQ (reference sequence). The CDR3 DNA reads TGTGCCAGCAGTGGGGGCCGCAATGAGCAGTTCTTC. Amino acid sequence: CASSGGRNEQFF.

This chain links TRBV6-5 with TRBJ1-1; D is unresolved. From germline, CDR1 is MNHEY and CDR2 SVGAGI. V shed 5 bases and J shed 1 base, with 11 bases lying between them. This CDR3 spans 14 amino acids. The CDR3: CASSPGRSNTEAFF. DNA for the CDR3: TGTGCCAGCAGTCCCGGGAGATCGAACACTGAAGCTTTCTTT.

The chain has TRBV12-3 or TRBV12-4 and TRBJ1-2; D remains unclear. This CDR3 has 12 amino acids. Trimming stripped 4 bases from V and 8 bases from J, with 11 bases between. The CDR3 region is CASSSETRGYTF. As DNA, the CDR3 is TGTGCCAGCAGTTCAGAAACCCGCGGCTACACCTTC.

The chain couples TRBV6-5 to TRBJ1-1; perhaps TRBD1 as D (5 bases). Germline V lookup: CDR1 MNHEY, CDR2 SVGAGI. Deletions cut 6 bases from V and 5 bases from J, with 13 bases between. The CDR3 runs to 13 residues. The CDR3 nucleotides are TGTGCCAGCAGCGGGACGCGGGGGACTGAAGCTTTCTTT. Its translation is CASSGTRGTEAFF.

The genes are TRBV10-3 and TRBJ2-7; 12 nucleotides line up with TRBD2. V lost 10 bases and J lost 5; bases outside the gene matches: 3. The length of the CDR3 is 12 residues. CDR1 ENHRY and CDR2 SYGVKD come from the germline V gene. CDR3 protein: CATRLAGDEQYF. CDR3 in DNA: TGTGCCACACGACTAGCGGGAGACGAGCAGTACTTC.

This clone was observed a single time. The chain has TRBV3-1 (or the pseudogene TRBV3-2) and TRBJ2-2; D gene unclear. Germline CDR1 is LGHDT and CDR2 is YNNKEL (reference sequence). V lost 0 bases, J lost 4 bases, and 15 bases lay in between. This CDR3 has 17 residues. This chain's CDR3 is CASSQDLDLLTTGELFF. The DNA of the CDR3 is TGTGCCAGCAGCCAAGATCTAGACCTTCTGACCACCGGGGAGCTGTTTTTT.

This clone was picked up one time. The chain uses TRBV5-1 and TRBJ2-1; tentatively, D is TRBD2 (6 bases). Trimming stripped 0 bases from V and 6 bases from J, with 16 bases between. This CDR3 has 16 amino acids. The germline V gene encodes CDR1 SGHRS and CDR2 YFSETQ. DNA for the CDR3: TGCGCCAGCAGCTTGGCCCCGGGAGCTTCCCCCAATGAGCAGTTCTTC. Amino acid sequence: CASSLAPGASPNEQFF. The full variable domain, its missing parts supplied by reference TRBV5-1 and TRBJ2-1, is KAGVTQTPRYLIKTRGQQVTLSCSPISGHRSVSWYQQTPGQGLQFLFEYFSETQRNKGNFPGRFSGRQFSNSRSEMNVSTLELGDSALYLCASSLAPGASPNEQFFGPGTRLTVL.

The rearrangement uses TRBV7-9 and TRBJ1-4; 10 bases agree with TRBD1. The V gene end was trimmed by 7 bases and the J gene end by 8 bases; junction bases not matched to a gene: 4. The CDR3 covers 13 residues. CDR1 and CDR2 (germline): SEHNR, FQNEAQ (reference sequence). The DNA for the CDR3 is TGTGCCAGCATTCCGGGACAGGGGGAAAAACTGTTTTTT. It translates to CASIPGQGEKLFF.

The chain is built from TRBV19 and TRBJ2-1; D gene uncertain. Germline V lookup: CDR1 LNHDA, CDR2 SQIVND (reference sequence). The CDR3 runs 12 residues. The V end was cut by 4 bases, the J end by 8 bases, with 9 bases between. The CDR3 protein is CASSTGVDEQFF. CDR3 nucleotide sequence: TGTGCCAGTAGTACGGGTGTTGATGAGCAGTTCTTC. Looking up the rest from reference TRBV19 and TRBJ2-1 gives the full variable domain: DGGITQSPKYLFRKEGQNVTLSCEQNLNHDAMYWYRQDPGQGLRLIYYSQIVNDFQKGDIAEGYSVSREKKESFPLTVTSAQKNPTAFYLCASSTGVDEQFFGPGTRLTVL.

The genes are TRBV5-5 and TRBJ2-7; TRBD1 matches 11 bases. CDR3 length equals 14 residues. V shed 4 bases and J 5 bases; nucleotides not matched to a gene: 5. Per germline, CDR1 SGHKS and CDR2 YYEKEE (reference sequence). The chain's CDR3 is CASSRTGGTDEQYF. DNA for the CDR3: TGTGCCAGCAGCCGGACAGGGGGCACCGACGAGCAGTACTTC.

The chain is built from TRBV24-1 and TRBJ1-1; tentatively, D is TRBD1 (5 bases). CDR1 KGHDR and CDR2 SFDVKD come from the germline V gene. This CDR3 has 14 residues. Trimming took off 4 bases at V and 11 bases at J, with 19 bases between the two ends. For the CDR3, the DNA is TGTGCCACCAGTGACGGCCGGACAACGATGAAGGCTTTCTTT. It specifies CATSDGRTTMKAFF.

The V gene is TRBV7-9, the J gene TRBJ1-1; possibly TRBD1 for D (6 bases). This CDR3 is built from 15 residues. Deletions cut 4 bases from V and 0 bases from J, with 12 bases between. The germline gives CDR1 SEHNR, CDR2 FQNEAQ (reference sequence). For the CDR3, the DNA is TGTGCCAGCAGCTCCAGGGGCAGGATGAACACTGAAGCTTTCTTT. It specifies CASSSRGRMNTEAFF.

The rearrangement joins TRBV19 to TRBJ1-1; D unclear. This CDR3 has 11 residues. V shed 3 bases and J shed 8 bases, with 7 bases lying between them. CDR1 and CDR2 (germline): LNHDA, SQIVND (reference sequence). CDR3 coding DNA: TGTGCCAGTAGTATCCGGGTCGAAGCTTTCTTT. The encoded protein is CASSIRVEAFF.

For this clone: The same CDR3 is also encoded by other DNA sequences in this sample. V gene TRBV7-3 combines with J gene TRBJ2-2, with 9 bases fitting TRBD2. From germline, CDR1 is SGHTA and CDR2 FQGTGA. The CDR3 loop spans 15 amino acids. After removal of 5 bases from V and 4 bases from J, the junction contained 5 bases not matched to a gene. The CDR3 DNA is TGTGCCAGCAGCCTTAGCGGGAGTGGCACCGGGGAGCTGTTTTTT. Translated, it gives CASSLSGSGTGELFF. Full variable domain (outside the CDR3, taken from reference TRBV7-3 and TRBJ2-2): GAGVSQTPSNKVTEKGKYVELRCDPISGHTALYWYRQSLGQGPEFLIYFQGTGAADDSGLPNDRFFAVRPEGSVSTLKIQRTERGDSAVYLCASSLSGSGTGELFFGEGSRLTVL.

The chain uses TRBV12-3 or TRBV12-4 and TRBJ1-4; D is ambiguous. This CDR3 comprises 12 residues. V was pared by 2 bases and J by 11 bases, with 9 bases between. For the CDR3, the DNA is TGTGCCAGCAGTTTAAGCCCGTGGAAACTGTTTTTT. Amino acids: CASSLSPWKLFF.

The chain carries TRBV3-1 (or the pseudogene TRBV3-2) and TRBJ2-4, with 10 bases matching TRBD2. CDR3 length: 21 residues. V shed 3 bases, J shed 0 bases, and the junction held 17 bases outside the gene matches. Looked up from germline, CDR1 is LGHDT and CDR2 is YNNKEL (reference sequence). Here the CDR3 reads CASSQVPPGALAGVAKNIQYF. CDR3 in DNA: TGTGCCAGCAGCCAGGTCCCTCCCGGCGCTCTAGCGGGGGTAGCCAAAAACATTCAGTACTTC.

Concerning this clone itself: In the same sample, other DNA sequences code for this CDR3. The V call is TRBV5-1, the J call TRBJ2-7, with D tentatively TRBD2 (5 bases). Germline values: CDR1 SGHRS, CDR2 YFSETQ. The CDR3 loop spans 12 amino acids. Deletions cut 2 bases from V and 3 bases from J, with 6 bases between. The CDR3 DNA follows: TGCGCCAGCAGCTTAGACTACTACGAGCAGTACTTC. Protein sequence: CASSLDYYEQYF.

The chain combines TRBV2 with TRBJ1-1; no clear D. Trimming took off 9 bases at V and 6 bases at J, with 11 bases between the two ends. The CDR3 length is 11 residues. Germline CDR1 and CDR2: SNHLY and FYNNEI. The CDR3 sequence is CASIFIAEAFF. The DNA of the CDR3 is TGTGCCAGTATTTTTATCGCTGAAGCTTTCTTT. Filled out from reference TRBV2 and TRBJ1-1, the complete variable domain reads EPEVTQTPSHQVTQMGQEVILRCVPISNHLYFYWYRQILGQKVEFLVSFYNNEISEKSEIFDDQFSVERPDGSNFTLKIRSTKLEDSAMYFCASIFIAEAFFGQGTRLTVV.

The chain is built from TRBV5-1 and TRBJ1-1; 8 bases match TRBD1. Looked up from germline, CDR1 is SGHRS and CDR2 is YFSETQ. The V segment lost 5 bases and the J segment 1 base; nucleotides outside the gene matches: 7. The CDR3 consists of 15 residues. The CDR3 loop reads CASSPRTGSNTEAFF. The CDR3, as DNA: TGCGCCAGCAGTCCCCGGACAGGGTCGAACACTGAAGCTTTCTTT.